This is a list of T cell receptor beta chains from one sample in a study of shared clonotypes between healthy human individuals. TCRdb's copy holds only in-frame clones and misses some; the assay was immunoSEQ multiplex PCR. The sample holds around 2.1 million clones, approximately 94% seen once. The sample taken for sequencing was naive CD8+ T cells from PBMCs. These receptors were obtained from a man in his late teens or twenties in good health. Some clones in this sample may be carry-over from other donors' samples. Each CDR3 is given with its conserved first and last residue. D genes are given only for firm matches. The size field is filled for only some rows; it gives once, few, many or a size class.

V gene,D gene,clone size,J gene,CDR3 protein,CDR3 DNA
TRBV19,TRBD1,.,TRBJ2-1,CASTGQDYNEQFF,TGTGCCAGTACCGGACAGGACTACAATGAGCAGTTCTTC
TRBV15,TRBD1,.,TRBJ2-7,CATSIDRGSYEQYF,TGTGCCACCAGCATAGACAGGGGATCCTACGAGCAGTACTTC
TRBV7-9,.,.,TRBJ1-4,CASSFMDKHLATNEKLFF,TGTGCCAGCAGCTTTATGGACAAACACCTTGCAACTAATGAAAAACTGTTTTTT
TRBV28,.,.,TRBJ1-5,CASSPGRLSREISNQPQHF,TGTGCCAGCAGTCCGGGGCGGTTGAGCAGGGAGATTAGCAATCAGCCCCAGCATTTT
TRBV7-8,.,once,TRBJ1-1,CASSAYRVGEAFF,TGTGCCAGCAGCGCGTACAGGGTTGGTGAAGCTTTCTTT
TRBV7-8,TRBD2,.,TRBJ2-2,CASKTRGTRNGELFF,TGTGCCAGCAAAACACGCGGGACTAGAAACGGGGAGCTGTTTTTT
TRBV29-1,.,.,TRBJ1-1,CSVVNTRESTEAFF,TGCAGCGTTGTTAACACTAGGGAGAGCACTGAAGCTTTCTTT
TRBV6-5,TRBD1,.,TRBJ1-2,CASSSPDRAFYGYTF,TGTGCCAGCAGTTCCCCAGACAGGGCATTCTATGGCTACACCTTC
TRBV11-2,.,.,TRBJ2-7,CASSLGDLEQYF,TGTGCCAGCAGCTTAGGGGACTTGGAGCAGTACTTC
TRBV28,.,.,TRBJ2-7,CASSLLRNLRYEQYF,TGTGCCAGCAGTTTATTGCGGAACCTTCGCTACGAGCAGTACTTC
TRBV5-1,.,.,TRBJ2-2,CASSLIHVDPNTGELFF,TGCGCCAGCAGCTTGATTCACGTAGATCCGAACACCGGGGAGCTGTTTTTT
TRBV29-1,TRBD1,.,TRBJ1-5,CSVGQGGQPQHF,TGCAGCGTCGGACAGGGGGGTCAGCCCCAGCATTTT
TRBV28,.,.,TRBJ1-5,CASSFLYRAQHF,TGTGCCAGCAGTTTTTTGTACAGGGCCCAGCATTTT
TRBV5-4,TRBD2,.,TRBJ2-7,CASSTGTSGSTIYEQYF,TGTGCCAGCAGCACAGGGACTAGCGGGAGTACGATCTACGAGCAGTACTTC
TRBV10-3,TRBD1,.,TRBJ2-7,CAMGQGSYEQYF,TGTGCCATGGGACAGGGTTCCTACGAGCAGTACTTC
TRBV9,TRBD1,.,TRBJ2-1,CASSVAVLGQGDEQFF,TGTGCCAGCAGCGTAGCGGTTCTGGGACAGGGGGACGAGCAGTTCTTC
TRBV4-3,TRBD1,.,TRBJ2-7,CASSTLTGTGNSYEQYF,TGCGCCAGCAGCACGTTAACCGGGACAGGGAATTCCTACGAGCAGTACTTC
TRBV6-5,.,.,TRBJ2-1,CASRRGQTSYNEQFF,TGTGCCAGCAGACGAGGACAAACCTCCTACAATGAGCAGTTCTTC
TRBV7-9,TRBD2,.,TRBJ2-5,CASSLAVLAGEETQYF,TGTGCCAGCAGCTTAGCGGTCCTAGCGGGGGAAGAGACCCAGTACTTC
TRBV7-9,.,.,TRBJ2-7,CASSPTPAGRLDEQYF,TGTGCCAGCAGCCCCACCCCGGCGGGACGACTAGACGAGCAGTACTTC
TRBV9,TRBD1,once,TRBJ1-4,CASSAGGTTNEKLFF,TGTGCCAGCAGCGCAGGGGGCACAACTAATGAAAAACTGTTTTTT
TRBV9,.,.,TRBJ2-5,CASSVVGGRETQYF,TGTGCCAGCAGCGTAGTGGGGGGTAGGGAGACCCAGTACTTC
TRBV7-9,TRBD1,.,TRBJ1-2,CASSSGTGFLGGYTF,TGTGCCAGCAGCTCCGGGACAGGGTTTTTGGGTGGCTACACCTTC
TRBV7-9,TRBD2,.,TRBJ2-1,CASSLALREVNEQFF,TGTGCCAGCAGCTTAGCTTTGCGGGAGGTCAATGAGCAGTTCTTC
TRBV7-9,TRBD1,.,TRBJ2-5,CASSQQGKGETQYF,TGTGCCAGCAGCCAACAGGGGAAGGGGGAGACCCAGTACTTC
TRBV11-2,.,.,TRBJ2-5,CASSGALVRPQETQYF,TGTGCCAGCAGCGGCGCTTTGGTCAGGCCCCAAGAGACCCAGTACTTC
TRBV7-9,TRBD2,.,TRBJ2-7,CASTPGGEVYEQYF,TGTGCCAGCACCCCGGGAGGGGAGGTCTACGAGCAGTACTTC
TRBV28,.,.,TRBJ1-5,CASSIKWDSNQPQHF,TGTGCCAGCAGCATAAAATGGGATAGCAATCAGCCCCAGCATTTT
TRBV30,.,.,TRBJ2-7,CAWSPVIGRFYEQYF,TGTGCCTGGAGCCCGGTAATAGGTCGGTTCTACGAGCAGTACTTC
TRBV7-9,.,.,TRBJ2-7,CASSLGGGPAYEQYF,TGTGCCAGCAGCTTAGGTGGGGGGCCCGCCTACGAGCAGTACTTC
TRBV11-2,TRBD1,.,TRBJ2-7,CASSLWPDRGNEQYF,TGTGCCAGCAGCTTATGGCCGGACAGGGGGAACGAGCAGTACTTC
TRBV27,TRBD1,.,TRBJ2-5,CASSLLRGRGSETQYF,TGTGCCAGCAGCTTACTCAGGGGGCGCGGGTCCGAGACCCAGTACTTC
TRBV12-5,.,.,TRBJ2-3,CASGLGLSGASTDTQYF,TGTGCTAGTGGTTTGGGCCTTTCGGGCGCTAGCACAGATACGCAGTATTTT
TRBV9,.,.,TRBJ2-1,CASRKGDEQFF,TGTGCCAGCCGCAAGGGGGATGAGCAGTTCTTC
TRBV19,TRBD2,.,TRBJ2-7,CASSIDSGTPYEQYF,TGTGCCAGTAGTATAGATAGCGGGACTCCATACGAGCAGTACTTC
TRBV9,TRBD2,few,TRBJ2-1,CASSAGLAGTNEQFF,TGTGCCAGCAGCGCGGGACTAGCGGGAACTAATGAGCAGTTCTTC
TRBV14,.,.,TRBJ1-2,CASSQRGLGYGYTF,TGTGCCAGCAGCCAGCGGGGCTTGGGCTATGGCTACACCTTC
TRBV9,.,.,TRBJ2-3,CASSIYGGKSTDTQYF,TGTGCCAGCAGCATTTATGGCGGAAAAAGCACAGATACGCAGTATTTT
TRBV27,.,.,TRBJ2-2,CASSLGTGAGELFF,TGTGCCAGCAGTTTAGGTACCGGGGCCGGGGAGCTGTTTTTT
TRBV10-1,.,.,TRBJ2-5,CASSGVVGLGQETQYF,TGCGCCAGCAGTGGCGTAGTAGGATTGGGCCAAGAGACCCAGTACTTC
TRBV9,TRBD2,.,TRBJ2-1,CASSAGLAANEQFF,TGTGCCAGCAGCGCCGGACTAGCGGCAAATGAGCAGTTCTTC
TRBV27,.,.,TRBJ1-1,CASSWTTNTEAFF,TGTGCCAGCAGTTGGACAACGAACACTGAAGCTTTCTTT
TRBV29-1,TRBD1,.,TRBJ2-7,CSVGGQGVNYEQYF,TGCAGCGTTGGCGGACAGGGAGTTAACTACGAGCAGTACTTC
TRBV11-2,TRBD2,.,TRBJ2-1,CASSLGTSGSGSYNEQFF,TGTGCCAGCAGCTTAGGAACTAGCGGGAGTGGCTCCTACAATGAGCAGTTCTTC
TRBV29-1,.,.,TRBJ1-5,CSVGSNQPQHF,TGCAGCGTTGGTTCCAATCAGCCCCAGCATTTT
TRBV29-1,TRBD2,.,TRBJ2-2,CSVLSGDTGELFF,TGCAGCGTGCTCAGCGGGGACACCGGGGAGCTGTTTTTT
TRBV11-2,.,.,TRBJ2-1,CASSHRDPGYDEQFF,TGTGCCAGCAGCCACCGGGACCCAGGGTACGATGAGCAGTTCTTC
TRBV28,TRBD2,once,TRBJ2-3,CASKTELAVGTDTQYF,TGTGCCAGCAAGACCGAACTAGCGGTGGGCACAGATACGCAGTATTTT
TRBV28,TRBD2,.,TRBJ2-3,CASSLLRFAGLAGGPGTDTQYF,TGTGCCAGCAGTTTATTGAGGTTCGCGGGACTAGCGGGAGGGCCTGGCACAGATACGCAGTATTTT
TRBV5-1,.,.,TRBJ2-3,CASSLAASYTDTQYF,TGCGCCAGCAGCTTGGCCGCGAGTTACACAGATACGCAGTATTTT
TRBV5-8,.,.,TRBJ1-4,CASSSAVTTNEKLFF,TGTGCCAGCAGCTCGGCGGTTACAACTAATGAAAAACTGTTTTTT
TRBV5-1,.,once,TRBJ2-3,CASSLGVRAADTQYF,TGCGCCAGCAGCTTGGGGGTCCGCGCGGCAGATACGCAGTATTTT
TRBV9,.,.,TRBJ1-1,CASSVLDPSAEAFF,TGTGCCAGCAGCGTATTGGACCCGAGCGCTGAAGCTTTCTTT
TRBV4-3,.,.,TRBJ2-7,CASSQDHRGLTYEQYF,TGCGCCAGCAGCCAAGATCATCGGGGGCTAACCTACGAGCAGTACTTC
TRBV29-1,.,.,TRBJ2-1,CSVVGGRGQFF,TGCAGCGTTGTGGGCGGACGTGGGCAGTTCTTC
TRBV19,TRBD2,.,TRBJ2-1,CASSILAENINEQFF,TGTGCCAGTAGTATCCTAGCGGAAAATATCAATGAGCAGTTCTTC